This TCR beta chain was captured by sequencing in a study of blood T cell repertoires in COVID-19. Germline-derived CDR1 and CDR2 are SEHNR and FQNEAQ (reference sequence). CDR3 length: 12 amino acids. Trimming took 6 bases from V and 8 from J, leaving 13 bases between them. Clones were read by immunoSEQ multiplex PCR, and TCRdb kept only the in-frame ones, dropping some. The sample lists 150,000 to 250,000 clones; less than 95% were seen once. Material: peripheral blood. The genes are TRBV7-9 and TRBJ1-1; tentatively, D is TRBD1 (6 bases). This receptor was obtained from a young man with COVID-19, enrolled during active disease. CDR3 sequence (DNA): TGTGCCAGCAGTTTATTCCAGGGGGAAGCTTTCTTT. Amino acid sequence: CASSLFQGEAFF.